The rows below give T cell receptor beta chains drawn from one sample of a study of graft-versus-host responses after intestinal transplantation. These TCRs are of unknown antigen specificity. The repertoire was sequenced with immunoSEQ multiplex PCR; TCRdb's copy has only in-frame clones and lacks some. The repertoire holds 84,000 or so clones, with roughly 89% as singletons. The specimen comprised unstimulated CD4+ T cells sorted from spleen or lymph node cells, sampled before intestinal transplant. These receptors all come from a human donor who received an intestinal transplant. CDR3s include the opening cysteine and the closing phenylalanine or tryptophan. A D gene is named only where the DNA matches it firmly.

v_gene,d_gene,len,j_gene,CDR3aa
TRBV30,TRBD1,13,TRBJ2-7,CAWGQGISYEQYF
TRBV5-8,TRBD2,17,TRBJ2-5,CASSPQLGSGAQETQYF
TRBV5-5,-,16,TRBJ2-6,CASSLAEGAGANVLTF
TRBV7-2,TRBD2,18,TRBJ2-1,CASSLMGLAVLSYNEQFF
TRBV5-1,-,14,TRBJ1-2,CASSADMFNYGYTF
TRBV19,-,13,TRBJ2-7,CASSRDTTYEQYF
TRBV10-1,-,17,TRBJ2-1,CASSENGAGSSYNEQFF
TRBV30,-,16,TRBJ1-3,CAWSHRRGGSGNTIYF
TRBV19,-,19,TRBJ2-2,CASKEVRPTGTANTGELFF
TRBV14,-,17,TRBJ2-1,CASSQVRGRPPYNEQFF
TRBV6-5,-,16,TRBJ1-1,CASSSKAGRLNTEAFF
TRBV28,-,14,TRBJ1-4,CASSDRPGNEKLFF
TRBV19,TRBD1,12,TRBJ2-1,CASSRTGNEQFF
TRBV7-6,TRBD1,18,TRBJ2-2,CASSNPFRRTGETGELFF
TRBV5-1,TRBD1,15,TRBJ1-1,CASSLDRGSGTEAFF
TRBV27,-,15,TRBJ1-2,CASRLGTHWDYGYTF
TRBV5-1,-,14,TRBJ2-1,CASSLGSMENEQFF
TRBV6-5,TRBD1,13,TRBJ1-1,CASRDRGLTEAFF
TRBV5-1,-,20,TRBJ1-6,CASSSGAISRSSSYNSPLHF
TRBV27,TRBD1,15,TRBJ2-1,CASSDRDRVYNEQFF
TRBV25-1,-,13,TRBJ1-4,CASSLAEGEKLFF
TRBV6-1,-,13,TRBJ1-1,CASYGRGDTEAFF